A selection of T cell receptor beta chains follows, all from one sample in a study of blood T cell repertoires in COVID-19. Method: immunoSEQ multiplex PCR; TCRdb's copy keeps in-frame clones and lacks some. The sample contains about 130,000 clones, roughly 83% of which appear only once. The specimen sequenced was peripheral blood. Receptors originate from a woman between 50 and 59 years old with acute or convalescent COVID-19. Each CDR3 is given without its conserved first and last residue. Fields, in order: V gene, J gene, CDR3 protein.

v_call: TRBV7-6
j_call: TRBJ2-7
cdr3_aa: ASSLAVAGGHEQY

v_call: TRBV6-5
j_call: TRBJ2-1
cdr3_aa: ASSLGGQGAREQF

v_call: TRBV6-1
j_call: TRBJ1-4
cdr3_aa: ASSAGTGGLGTNEKLF

v_call: TRBV19
j_call: TRBJ2-1
cdr3_aa: ASSTLGGYNEQF

v_call: TRBV5-1
j_call: TRBJ1-3
cdr3_aa: ASSLDSGVDWDSLSGNTIY

v_call: TRBV14
j_call: TRBJ2-1
cdr3_aa: ASSPFPGTRNNEQF

v_call: TRBV6-2/TRBV6-3
j_call: TRBJ2-7
cdr3_aa: ASSQLRDFSYEQY

v_call: TRBV30
j_call: TRBJ1-2
cdr3_aa: AWSAGTLHYGYT

v_call: TRBV6-5
j_call: TRBJ1-2
cdr3_aa: ASSYSSGGYGYT

v_call: TRBV2
j_call: TRBJ2-7
cdr3_aa: ASSVQGGYEQY

v_call: TRBV7-6
j_call: TRBJ2-2
cdr3_aa: ASSPRGTGELF

v_call: TRBV4-2
j_call: TRBJ2-3
cdr3_aa: ASSQGRGRDTDTQY

v_call: TRBV19
j_call: TRBJ1-1
cdr3_aa: ASSFRQGRITEAF

v_call: TRBV7-2
j_call: TRBJ2-3
cdr3_aa: ASKSGVVTDTQY

v_call: TRBV5-5
j_call: TRBJ2-7
cdr3_aa: ASSQALGGRHEQY

v_call: TRBV10-3
j_call: TRBJ1-1
cdr3_aa: AIREDRGQTEAF

v_call: TRBV4-1
j_call: TRBJ2-7
cdr3_aa: ASSQDPWAGTYEQY

v_call: TRBV6-1
j_call: TRBJ2-1
cdr3_aa: ASNEPTGLGEQF

v_call: TRBV19
j_call: TRBJ1-5
cdr3_aa: ASTSPSRARWSNQPQH

v_call: TRBV30
j_call: TRBJ1-5
cdr3_aa: ASRTGDQPQH

v_call: TRBV7-2
j_call: TRBJ1-4
cdr3_aa: ASSPPGQSNEKLF

v_call: TRBV5-8
j_call: TRBJ1-1
cdr3_aa: ASSFNRNTEAF

v_call: TRBV29-1
j_call: TRBJ1-2
cdr3_aa: SVGMRQGNGYT

v_call: TRBV12-5
j_call: TRBJ2-1
cdr3_aa: ASGWLAGGSYNEQF

v_call: TRBV19
j_call: TRBJ2-2
cdr3_aa: ASSLGHANTGELF